These 16 T cell receptor beta chains share one sample of origin, sequenced in a study of shared clonotypes between healthy human individuals. Terminally differentiated effector memory CD45RA+ cells were excluded from the naive CD8 cells, which were CD45RO-negative and positively selected for CCR7. The repertoire was sequenced with immunoSEQ multiplex PCR; TCRdb's copy has only in-frame clones and lacks some. Here the sample spans about 2 million clones, roughly 95% being singletons. Material for sequencing was naive CD8+ T cells sorted from blood. Receptors were obtained from a man between 18 and 29 years old in good health.

CDR3 amino acids: CASSDHRTEPGEKLFF. In nucleotides, the CDR3 is TGTGCCAGCAGTGATCATCGTACGGAGCCTGGTGAAAAACTGTTTTTT. The genes are TRBV6-1 and TRBJ1-4; D is undetermined. Germline CDR1 MNHNS, CDR2 SASEGT. The CDR3 runs to 16 residues. V lost 3 bases, J lost 7 bases, and 18 bases lay in between.

Worth noting for this clone: The sample carries other DNA sequences with the same CDR3. The genes are TRBV5-6 and TRBJ1-1; D call uncertain. The V end lost 5 bases, the J end lost 4 bases, and 12 bases lay between the germline ends. CDR3 length: 13 residues. Germline CDR1 is SGHDT and CDR2 is YYEEEE. CDR3 region: CASSLGAGTEAFF. CDR3 nucleotide sequence: TGTGCCAGCAGTCTCGGTGCGGGCACTGAAGCTTTCTTT.

The J gene is TRBJ2-6, the V gene TRBV7-9; D unresolved. CDR3 length equals 13 residues. The V end was cut by 1 base, the J end by 10 bases, with 8 bases between. Germline V gives CDR1 SEHNR, CDR2 FQNEAQ (reference sequence). CDR3 residues: CASSLDPTNVLTF. The DNA of the CDR3 is TGTGCCAGCAGCTTAGATCCCACAAACGTCCTGACTTTC.

This chain links TRBV11-2 with TRBJ2-5, with D perhaps matching TRBD1 or TRBD2 (5 bases each). From germline, CDR1 is SGHAT and CDR2 FQNNGV. The germline V and J ends were trimmed by 0 bases and 3 bases, with 8 bases remaining between them. This CDR3 region has 14 residues. CDR3 protein: CASSLDGTEETQYF. CDR3 DNA: TGTGCCAGCAGCTTAGATGGGACCGAAGAGACCCAGTACTTC.

The chain uses TRBV11-2 and TRBJ2-7; 8 bases agree with TRBD2. The CDR3 is made up of 13 amino acids. Germline loops: CDR1 SGHAT, CDR2 FQNNGV. V was clipped by 4 bases and J by 11 bases; unmatched bases: 10. The CDR3 DNA reads as TGTGCCAGCAGCTCCGGGGGGAGCGGGAGCGAGTACTTC. It is translated as CASSSGGSGSEYF. Using reference TRBV11-2 and TRBJ2-7 for the parts outside the CDR3, the full variable domain is EAGVAQSPRYKIIEKRQSVAFWCNPISGHATLYWYQQILGQGPKLLIQFQNNGVVDDSQLPKDRFSAERLKGVDSTLKIQPAKLEDSAVYLCASSSGGSGSEYFGPGTRLTVT.

The gene calls are TRBV28 and TRBJ1-5; D is unclear. The CDR3 contains 15 residues. CDR1 MDHEN and CDR2 SYDVKM come from the germline V gene. V shed 7 bases and J shed 5 bases, with 18 bases lying between them. The CDR3: CASTGSGGEYQPQHF. As DNA, the CDR3 is TGTGCCAGCACCGGGTCCGGCGGGGAATATCAGCCCCAGCATTTT.

The rearrangement joins TRBV6-5 to TRBJ2-7; a weak D match, TRBD1 (5 bases). Germline CDR1 reads MNHEY; CDR2 reads SVGAGI. V was shortened by 6 bases and J by 3 bases, with 15 bases between the two germline ends. This CDR3 contains 14 residues. CDR3 bases: TGTGCCAGCAGCCTCGACAGCCCCCTCTACGAGCAGTACTTC. It encodes CASSLDSPLYEQYF.

CDR3: CASSIGPGDYEQYF. The CDR3 coding sequence is TGTGCCAGTAGTATAGGACCGGGGGACTACGAGCAGTACTTC. This chain links TRBV19 with TRBJ2-7; D possibly corresponds to TRBD2 (6 bases). Trimming took off 1 base at V and 3 bases at J, with 10 bases between the two ends. Germline V lookup: CDR1 LNHDA, CDR2 SQIVND (reference sequence). The CDR3 covers 14 residues.

This chain joins TRBV9 and TRBJ2-3, with a tentative D call TRBD2 (5 bases). V was clipped by 6 bases and J by 3 bases, with 17 bases between them. The CDR3 is 15 amino acids. CDR1 is SGDLS and CDR2 is YYNGEE in the germline V gene. Written as DNA, the CDR3 is TGTGCCAGCAACCCAACCTCTACTAGGACAGATACGCAGTATTTT. As protein: CASNPTSTRTDTQYF.

The chain couples TRBV1 to TRBJ2-3; the D call TRBD2 from the table was never checked on the DNA. TRBV1 is tagged as a pseudogene. The CDR3 runs to 16 residues. CDR3 region: CTSSQGGQIRTDTQYF. The CDR3 DNA is TGCACCAGCAGCCAGGGGGGGCAAATAAGAACAGATACGCAGTATTTT.

DNA for the CDR3: TGTGCCAGCAGTTGGACAGGGGGCGGCACAGATACGCAGTATTTT. Its protein product is CASSWTGGGTDTQYF. The V and J genes are TRBV7-6 and TRBJ2-3; 11 bases agree with TRBD1. V trimming: 6 bases; J trimming: 1 base; junction bases outside the gene matches: 3. CDR1 is SGHVS, CDR2 FNYEAQ, per germline. The CDR3 totals 15 residues.

The V and J genes are TRBV5-6 and TRBJ1-1; the D gene is possibly TRBD1 (5 bases). The CDR3 consists of 14 residues. Germline V gene data show CDR1 as SGHDT and CDR2 as YYEEEE. Deletions cut 5 bases from V and 3 bases from J, with 14 bases between. CDR3 amino acids: CASSTRVKYTEAFF. DNA of the CDR3: TGTGCCAGCAGTACCAGGGTTAAGTACACTGAAGCTTTCTTT.

With respect to this clone: Other DNA sequences in the sample encode the same CDR3. V usage is TRBV9 and J usage is TRBJ2-1, with 8 nucleotides matching TRBD2. The CDR3 has 14 residues. Germline V gene sequence: CDR1 SGDLS, CDR2 YYNGEE. The V segment lost 3 bases and the J segment 1 base; nucleotides outside the gene matches: 0. The CDR3 bases are TGTGCCAGCAGCGCTAGCGGGTCCTACAATGAGCAGTTCTTC. Its translation is CASSASGSYNEQFF.

This sequence joins TRBV27 and TRBJ1-2, with a weak D call TRBD1 (6 bases). CDR1 is MNHEY, CDR2 SMNVEV, per germline (reference sequence). This CDR3 region has 13 residues. Between the trimmed V and J ends, which lost 4 bases and 5 bases, there was a span of 11 bases. The CDR3 loop is CASSSLGQYGYTF. For the CDR3, the DNA is TGTGCCAGCAGTTCCCTAGGACAGTATGGCTACACCTTC.

This rearrangement joins TRBV7-9 to TRBJ2-7; D gene uncertain. This CDR3 is built from 15 residues. The V and J ends lost 0 bases and 1 base respectively, with 10 bases between them. Germline-derived CDR1 and CDR2 are SEHNR and FQNEAQ (reference sequence). The CDR3 DNA reads TGTGCCAGCAGCTTAGCGGTAGGGTGGTCCTACGAGCAGTACTTC. It specifies CASSLAVGWSYEQYF.

V gene TRBV4-2 combines with J gene TRBJ2-3; 8 bases line up with TRBD2. Germline V gives CDR1 LGHNA, CDR2 YNFKEQ. The CDR3 spans 15 residues. V lost 1 base and J lost 5; bases outside the gene matches: 5. CDR3 loop: CASSQGSGSLDTQYF. The CDR3 DNA follows: TGTGCCAGCAGCCAAGGGAGCGGGAGTTTAGATACGCAGTATTTT.